Listed below are T cell receptor beta chains from one sample, sequenced in a study of human T cells and chemical hapten exposure. In TCRdb, the RACE reads were re-called with MiXCR into one record per CDR3 protein. The table includes about 270,000 distinct CDR3 sequences, 7.5% to 9% detected once. Sequenced material: whole blood, taken in connection with sensitization to the hapten diphenylcyclopropenone (DPC). These TCRs come from a man aged 18 to 35 with alopecia areata. Some clones in this sample may be carry-over from other donors' samples. Both conserved end residues are part of each CDR3. The D gene is left open where the match is weak. Expanded clones are given a class, and other clones once, few, many or no size at all.

TRBJ2-6	TRBV5-1	-	few	CASSPQAGAGANVLTF	TGCGCCAGCAGCCCCCAAGCAGGGGCCGGGGCCAACGTCCTGACTTTC
TRBJ1-2	TRBV12-3/TRBV12-4	TRBD1	-	CASCRQGVDGYTF	TGTGCCAGCTGCCGACAGGGTGTGGATGGCTACACCTTC
TRBJ1-3	TRBV6-6	-	-	CASSYNRVGSGNTIYF	TGTGCCAGCAGTTACAACAGGGTAGGATCTGGAAACACCATATATTTT
TRBJ1-1	TRBV2	TRBD1	few	CASRAGTDITEAFF	TGTGCCAGCAGGGCCGGGACAGACATCACTGAAGCTTTCTTT
TRBJ2-6	TRBV29-1	-	-	CSVEGRLDSGANVLTF	TGTAGCGTTGAGGGACGCCTCGACTCTGGGGCCAACGTCCTGACTTTC
TRBJ1-2	TRBV5-1	TRBD1	-	CASRVGRGPANYGYTF	TGCGCCAGCAGAGTTGGTAGGGGGCCCGCTAACTATGGCTACACCTTC
TRBJ1-5	TRBV4-3	-	few	CASSQDILRGNQPQHF	TGCGCCAGCAGCCAAGATATACTGCGAGGCAATCAGCCCCAGCATTTT
TRBJ1-1	TRBV10-3	-	-	CAISESPNPGTTEAFF	TGTGCCATCAGTGAGTCCCCCAACCCGGGGACCACTGAAGCTTTCTTT
TRBJ1-5	TRBV20-1	TRBD1	many	CSALQGSQPQHF	TGCAGTGCTTTACAGGGGAGCCAGCCCCAGCATTTT
TRBJ2-4	TRBV4-2	TRBD2	many	CASSQFLADRNPKNIQYF	TGTGCCAGCAGCCAATTTCTAGCGGACCGAAATCCGAAAAACATTCAGTACTTC
TRBJ1-5	TRBV9	-	few	CASSESGARNQPQHF	TGTGCCAGCAGCGAATCGGGGGCGCGCAATCAGCCCCAGCATTTT
TRBJ1-2	TRBV3-1	-	-	CASSQVGGLSNYGYTF	TGTGCCAGCAGCCAAGTCGGGGGGCTCAGTAACTATGGCTACACCTTC
TRBJ2-6	TRBV12-3/TRBV12-4	-	-	CASSLLSGANVLTF	TGTGCCAGCAGTTTATTATCTGGGGCCAACGTCCTGACTTTC
TRBJ2-7	TRBV7-2	TRBD1	-	CASSLAGGQGHEQYF	TGTGCCAGCAGCTTAGCCGGCGGACAGGGCCACGAGCAGTACTTC
TRBJ1-2	TRBV7-9	TRBD1	many	CASSSSWTGKGYTF	TGTGCCAGCAGCTCTTCCTGGACAGGGAAGGGCTACACCTTC
TRBJ2-3	TRBV15	TRBD1	few	CATLDRGLTPSTDTQYF	TGTGCCACCTTGGACAGGGGGTTAACCCCTAGCACAGATACGCAGTATTTT
TRBJ2-1	TRBV20-1	-	few	CSAPSSGNNEQFF	TGCAGTGCTCCGTCATCGGGAAACAATGAGCAGTTCTTC
TRBJ2-1	TRBV4-1	-	few	CASSQLGLSHNEQFF	TGCGCCAGCAGCCAATTGGGACTCTCGCACAATGAGCAGTTCTTC
TRBJ2-7	TRBV20-1	-	many	CSASRQGTYEQYF	TGCAGTGCTAGCAGGCAGGGAACGTACGAGCAGTACTTC
TRBJ1-2	TRBV27	-	-	CASSFVGTIHTRGYTF	TGTGCCAGCAGTTTTGTCGGGACCATACACACTCGTGGCTACACCTTC
TRBJ2-7	TRBV10-3	TRBD1	-	CAISESYGQGAYEQYF	TGTGCCATCAGTGAGTCGTACGGACAGGGCGCCTACGAGCAGTACTTC
TRBJ2-3	TRBV12-3/TRBV12-4	-	few	CASSLAGTLSHTQYF	TGTGCCAGCAGTTTAGCTGGGACTCTGAGCCATACGCAGTATTTT
TRBJ1-3	TRBV4-1	-	many	CASSQQTSSGNTIYF	TGCGCCAGCAGCCAACAGACCAGCTCTGGAAACACCATATATTTT
TRBJ2-5	TRBV27	TRBD1	few	CASSFDRAYQETQYF	TGTGCCAGCAGTTTCGACAGGGCGTACCAAGAGACCCAGTACTTC
TRBJ2-6	TRBV4-3	TRBD1	few	CASSNHPGGQGAAGANVLTF	TGCGCCAGCAGCAACCATCCAGGGGGACAGGGGGCAGCTGGGGCCAACGTCCTGACTTTC
TRBJ2-5	TRBV7-3	-	-	CASSQGPRESGETQYF	TGTGCCAGCAGTCAAGGGCCCAGAGAAAGTGGAGAGACCCAGTACTTC
TRBJ1-1	TRBV27	-	many	CASSLVRGSEAFF	TGTGCCAGCAGTTTAGTTAGGGGTTCTGAAGCTTTCTTT
TRBJ2-2	TRBV11-3	-	-	CASSLGLTTGELFF	TGTGCCAGCAGCTTAGGCTTAACGACCGGGGAGCTGTTTTTT
TRBJ2-5	TRBV6-6	TRBD2	-	CASSYSGVSGGQETQYF	TGTGCCAGCAGTTACTCGGGAGTTAGCGGGGGGCAAGAGACCCAGTACTTC
TRBJ2-3	TRBV29-1	TRBD2	many	CSVGSSGSTDTQYF	TGCAGCGTTGGGTCTAGCGGTAGCACAGATACGCAGTATTTT
TRBJ2-1	TRBV28	-	few	CASWPTRQETYNEQFF	TGTGCCAGCTGGCCCACGAGACAGGAGACCTACAATGAGCAGTTCTTC
TRBJ1-1	TRBV12-3/TRBV12-4	TRBD1	many	CASRGQATNTEAFF	TGTGCCAGCAGGGGACAGGCGACGAACACTGAAGCTTTCTTT
TRBJ1-2	TRBV5-1	-	few	CASREPNYGYTF	TGCGCCAGCAGGGAACCTAACTATGGCTACACCTTC
TRBJ1-5	TRBV29-1	-	many	CSVQGMDQPQHF	TGCAGCGTTCAGGGGATGGATCAGCCCCAGCATTTT
TRBJ2-1	TRBV28	-	many	CASNTGRNEQFF	TGTGCCAGCAATACAGGAAGGAATGAGCAGTTCTTC
TRBJ2-7	TRBV7-3	TRBD2	few	CASSPTIPPGGEQYF	TGTGCCAGCAGCCCCACGATCCCTCCGGGAGGGGAGCAGTACTTC
TRBJ2-5	TRBV6-5	TRBD2	-	CASSLSGGRQETQYF	TGTGCCAGCAGCCTCAGCGGGGGAAGGCAAGAGACCCAGTACTTC
TRBJ1-1	TRBV20-1	-	-	CSARGVNTEAFF	TGCAGTGCTCGAGGGGTGAACACTGAAGCTTTCTTT
TRBJ1-3	TRBV7-9	-	-	CASSQTDGNTIYF	TGTGCCAGCAGCCAGACAGATGGAAACACCATATATTTT
TRBJ1-5	TRBV7-2	TRBD1	many	CASSTNRGNNQPQHF	TGTGCCAGCAGCACCAACAGGGGGAATAATCAGCCCCAGCATTTT
TRBJ1-1	TRBV24-1	-	many	CATNGGQNTEAFF	TGTGCCACCAACGGGGGCCAGAACACTGAAGCTTTCTTT
TRBJ1-1	TRBV28	-	few	CASSRPHNTEAFF	TGTGCCAGCAGTCGGCCACATAACACTGAAGCTTTCTTT
TRBJ2-7	TRBV5-1	-	many	CASSLVATLPYEQYF	TGCGCCAGCAGCTTGGTAGCAACATTACCCTACGAGCAGTACTTC
TRBJ2-2	TRBV27	TRBD1	few	CASSHGDRGWTGELFF	TGTGCCAGCAGTCACGGTGACAGGGGTTGGACCGGGGAGCTGTTTTTT
TRBJ2-7	TRBV6-5	-	many	CASSPGQYEQYF	TGTGCCAGCAGCCCCGGACAGTACGAGCAGTACTTC
TRBJ2-3	TRBV14	TRBD1	many	CASSIRQGAMGLYF	TGTGCCAGCAGCATTAGACAGGGGGCGATGGGTTTGTATTTT
TRBJ1-1	TRBV6-1	-	-	CASRVTEAFF	TGTGCCTCCCGGGTTACTGAAGCTTTCTTT
TRBJ1-6	TRBV11-2	-	-	CASSLTSPVNSPLHF	TGTGCCAGCAGCTTAACGTCGCCAGTTAATTCACCCCTCCACTTT
TRBJ1-2	TRBV12-3/TRBV12-4	-	few	CASTSSGISHGYTF	TGTGCCAGCACCTCCTCCGGGATCTCTCATGGCTACACCTTC
TRBJ2-2	TRBV7-9	-	few	CASVDFPGELFF	TGTGCCAGCGTAGATTTTCCCGGGGAGCTGTTTTTT
TRBJ1-1	TRBV6-2/TRBV6-3	-	-	CASSKVRQGPFF	TGTGCCAGCAGTAAGGTCCGGCAGGGACCTTTCTTT
TRBJ2-2	TRBV7-7	TRBD1	few	CASSPGGWGTGELFF	TGTGCCAGCAGCCCAGGGGGATGGGGTACCGGGGAGCTGTTTTTT
TRBJ1-4	TRBV4-1	-	many	CASSQAGGQEHEKLFF	TGCGCCAGCAGCCAAGCGGGCGGCCAAGAACATGAAAAACTGTTTTTT
TRBJ2-3	TRBV29-1	-	many	CSVGSRADTQYF	TGCAGCGTTGGGTCGAGGGCAGATACGCAGTATTTT
TRBJ1-6	TRBV7-2	TRBD1	many	CASSLTGVDKSPLHF	TGTGCCAGCAGCTTAACAGGGGTTGACAAATCACCCCTCCACTTT
TRBJ2-3	TRBV28	-	many	CANGGLRTDTQYF	TGTGCCAACGGGGGCCTCCGCACAGATACGCAGTATTTT
TRBJ2-7	TRBV6-2/TRBV6-3	TRBD1	-	CASSSQGAAYEQYF	TGTGCCAGCAGCTCACAGGGGGCGGCCTACGAGCAGTACTTC
TRBJ2-1	TRBV6-5	-	-	CASSIRRDSYNEQFF	TGTGCCAGCAGTATTCGTAGGGACTCCTACAATGAGCAGTTCTTC